This T cell receptor beta chain comes out of a study of T cells in Graves' hyperthyroidism and ophthalmopathy. CDR3 length equals 16 residues. The germline V gene has CDR1 SGHRS and CDR2 YFSETQ. V lost 0 bases and J 1 base, leaving 12 bases between the germline ends. The CDR3 regions of TCR beta were amplified from RNA transcripts. The TCR CDR3 was amplified in a first-round RT-PCR using the HTBI primer set. MiXCR, applied by TCRdb to the multiplex PCR reads, yields one record per CDR3 protein. The repertoire holds 600,000 to 850,000 distinct CDR3 sequences, with around 19% as singletons. A sample of blood taken at first hyperthyroidism diagnosis preceded any ophthalmopathy symptoms. PBMCs came from 9 to 10 ml fresh peripheral blood. This clonotype came up a few times.

This TCR was sampled from a woman in her fifties or sixties with Graves' hyperthyroidism that later progressed to Graves' ophthalmopathy. The rearrangement links TRBV5-1 to TRBJ2-3, with a tentative D call TRBD2 (5 bases). Sequencing was performed on blood. The CDR3 protein is CASSLGGRWGTDTQYF. Written as DNA, the CDR3 is TGCGCCAGCAGCTTGGGAGGGCGCTGGGGCACAGATACGCAGTATTTT.